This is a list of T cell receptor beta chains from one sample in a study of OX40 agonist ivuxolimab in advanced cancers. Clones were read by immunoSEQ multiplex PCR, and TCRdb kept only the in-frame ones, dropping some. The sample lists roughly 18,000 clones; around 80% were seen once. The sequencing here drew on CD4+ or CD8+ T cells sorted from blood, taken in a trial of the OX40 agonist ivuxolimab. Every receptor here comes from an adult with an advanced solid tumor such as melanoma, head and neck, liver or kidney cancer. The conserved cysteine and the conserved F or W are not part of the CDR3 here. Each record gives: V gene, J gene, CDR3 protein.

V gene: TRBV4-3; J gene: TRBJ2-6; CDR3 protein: ASSQEKQFSGANVLT
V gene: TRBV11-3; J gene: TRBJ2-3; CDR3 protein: ASSLGSTDTQY
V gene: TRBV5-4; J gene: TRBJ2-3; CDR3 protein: ASTPSLRNRDRESDTQY
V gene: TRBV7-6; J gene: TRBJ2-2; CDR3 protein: ASSYGTSGSTGELF
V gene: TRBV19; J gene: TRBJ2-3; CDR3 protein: ASSIESPSGIADTQY
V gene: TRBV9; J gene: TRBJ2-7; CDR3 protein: ASSVGAGTYEQY
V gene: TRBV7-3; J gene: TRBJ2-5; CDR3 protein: ASSTDSKETQY
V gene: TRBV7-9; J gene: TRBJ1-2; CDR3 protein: ASSYHSGGGNGYT
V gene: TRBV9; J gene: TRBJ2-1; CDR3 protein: ASSPLGDRAYNEQF
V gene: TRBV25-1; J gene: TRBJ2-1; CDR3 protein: ASSGFGRSYNEQF
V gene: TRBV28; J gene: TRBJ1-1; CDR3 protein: ASSRPRTEAF
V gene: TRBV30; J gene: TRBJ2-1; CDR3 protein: AWTASGIGNEQF
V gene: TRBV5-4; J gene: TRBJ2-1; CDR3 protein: ASSLAGMDEQF
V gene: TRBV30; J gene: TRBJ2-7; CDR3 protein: AWNRDRGLWQY
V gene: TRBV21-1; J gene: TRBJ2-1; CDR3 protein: ASSPRGGFRGGEYNEQF
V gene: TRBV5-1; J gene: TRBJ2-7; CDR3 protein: ASTRNAGDYSAYEQY
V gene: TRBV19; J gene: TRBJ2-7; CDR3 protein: ASSGYGSYEQY
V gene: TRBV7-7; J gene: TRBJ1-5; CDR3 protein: ASSSRMGEPQH
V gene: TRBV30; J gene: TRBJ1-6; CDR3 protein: AWSQANSPLH
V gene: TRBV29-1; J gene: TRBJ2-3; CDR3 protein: SVDTGSTDTQY
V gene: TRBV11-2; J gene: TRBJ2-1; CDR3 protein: ASSLSNEQF
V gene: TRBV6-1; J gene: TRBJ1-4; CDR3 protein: ASSGRPLNEKLF
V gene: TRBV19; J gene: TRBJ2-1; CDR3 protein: ASSTTSGTYNEQF
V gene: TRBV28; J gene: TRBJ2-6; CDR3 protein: ASRTAAGANVLT
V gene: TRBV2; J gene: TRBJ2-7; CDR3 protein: ASSRAYEQY
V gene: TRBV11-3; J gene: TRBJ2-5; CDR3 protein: ASSLFLGETQY
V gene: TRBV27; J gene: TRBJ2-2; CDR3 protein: ASRATPNTGELF
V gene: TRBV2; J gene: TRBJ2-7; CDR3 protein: ASRGTGPYEQY
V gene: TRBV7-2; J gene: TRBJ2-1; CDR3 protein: ASSLELVAGPVYEQF
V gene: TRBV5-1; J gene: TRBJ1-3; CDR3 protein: ASSEWVGSGNTIY
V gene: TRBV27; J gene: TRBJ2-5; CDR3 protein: ASSPRTGQETQY
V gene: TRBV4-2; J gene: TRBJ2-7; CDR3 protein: ASSQVGLQGMTYEQY
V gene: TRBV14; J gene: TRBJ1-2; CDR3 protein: ASSQDSSTGGYGYT
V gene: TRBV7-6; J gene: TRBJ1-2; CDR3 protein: ASSLRQGALPGYGYT
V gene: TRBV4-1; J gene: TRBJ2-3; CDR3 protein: ASSPGGSGSTDTQY
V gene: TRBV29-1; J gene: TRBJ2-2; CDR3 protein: SAASGSATGELF
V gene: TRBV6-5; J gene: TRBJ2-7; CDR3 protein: ASSYNRYEQY
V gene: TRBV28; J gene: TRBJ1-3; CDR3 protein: ASRAGGTSGNTIY
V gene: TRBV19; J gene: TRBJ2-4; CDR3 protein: ASSIQGTLAKNIQY